The clone carrying this TCR beta chain was counted many times. Via MiXCR, TCRdb re-called the 5' RACE reads, giving one row per CDR3 protein. This sample has roughly 50,000 distinct CDR3 sequences, with about 8% found just once. The data derive from a study of early T cells in non-severe SARS-CoV-2 infection. The sequence was collected from an adult who was a healthcare worker with PCR-confirmed SARS-CoV-2 infection or an uninfected control (not recorded which). This sample comprised whole blood, obtained at baseline.

CDR3 sequence (DNA): TGTGCCACCAGTGATTCGCCGGGCGGGAGGAGCACAGATACGCAGTATTTT. Its translation: CATSDSPGGRSTDTQYF. This sequence joins TRBV24-1 and TRBJ2-3, with 8 positions matching TRBD2. CDR1 is KGHDR and CDR2 is SFDVKD in the germline V gene. The CDR3 is 17 residues long. V gave up 2 bases and J gave up 0 bases; unmatched junction bases: 6.